Each of the 20 T cell receptor beta chains below was sequenced from the same sample in a study of PD-L1 blockade in urothelial cancer. The time point: pretreatment peripheral blood. Repertoires were generated with immunoSEQ multiplex PCR, while TCRdb's copy carries only in-frame clones and drops some. The data contain approximately 50,000 clones, roughly 80% of them seen just once; the ten biggest clones take up over 3%. The sample in question was PBMCs, obtained around atezolizumab (anti-PD-L1) treatment. The receptors shown here come from a man in his 70s with urothelial cancer.

This clone was observed a few times. The chain recombines TRBV19 with TRBJ1-2; no clear D. Germline values: CDR1 LNHDA, CDR2 SQIVND (reference sequence). This CDR3 comprises 14 residues. The V end was cut by 5 bases, the J end by 2 bases, with 12 bases between. CDR3 loop: CASSPRRENYGYTF. In DNA, the CDR3 is TGTGCCAGTAGTCCCCGACGGGAAAACTATGGCTACACCTTC.

The rearrangement links TRBV7-6 to TRBJ2-7; 7 bases fit TRBD2. Germline assignment: CDR1 SGHVS and CDR2 FNYEAQ. V dropped 0 bases and J dropped 1; count of bases not matched to a gene: 3. This CDR3 has 15 amino acids. CDR3 in DNA: TGTGCCAGCAGCTTAGCACGGGGGGAGTCCTACGAGCAGTACTTC. It specifies CASSLARGESYEQYF.

This clone came up a few times. The rearrangement links TRBV29-1 to TRBJ1-2, with a weak D call TRBD1 (6 bases). V lost 3 bases, J lost 4 bases, and 15 bases lay in between. The CDR3 runs 14 residues. Germline V gene lookup returns CDR1 SQVTM and CDR2 ANQGSEA. CDR3 in amino acids: CSVDSGALGYGYTF. The CDR3 nucleotides are TGCAGCGTTGATTCAGGGGCTCTGGGCTATGGCTACACCTTC.

This clone was found a few times. The rearrangement joins TRBV19 to TRBJ2-2; TRBD2 matches at 9 bases. V trimming: 5 bases; J trimming: 3 bases; junction bases outside the gene matches: 13. CDR3 length equals 18 residues. CDR1 is LNHDA and CDR2 is SQIVND in the germline V gene (reference sequence). The CDR3 reads CASSGLAGPAAYTGELFF. CDR3 sequence (DNA): TGTGCCAGTAGTGGTCTAGCGGGACCGGCCGCGTACACCGGGGAGCTGTTTTTT.

The J gene is TRBJ2-7, the V gene TRBV18; D not certain. Germline lookup yields CDR1 KGHSH and CDR2 LQKENI. V lost 6 bases to trimming and J lost 3 bases, with 6 bases between them. This CDR3 spans 11 amino acids. DNA of the CDR3: TGTGCCAGCTCCCTAAACTACGAGCAGTACTTC. Encoded protein: CASSLNYEQYF. Based on the CDR3 plus reference TRBV18 and TRBJ2-7, the full variable domain is NAGVMQNPRHLVRRRGQEARLRCSPMKGHSHVYWYRQLPEEGLKFMVYLQKENIIDESGMPKERFSAEFPKEGPSILRIQQVVRGDSAAYFCASSLNYEQYFGPGTRLTVT.

The rearrangement uses TRBV6-6 and TRBJ2-7; D remains ambiguous. Germline V CDR1 and CDR2: MNHNY, SVGAGI (reference sequence). Between the trimmed V and J ends, which lost 7 bases and 2 bases, there was a span of 12 bases. The CDR3 loop spans 13 amino acids. CDR3 DNA sequence: TGTGCCAGCACAACCCCCCCAGCCTACGAGCAGTACTTC. Its protein product is CASTTPPAYEQYF.

The V gene is TRBV7-8, the J gene TRBJ1-1, with TRBD1 matching 9 bases. CDR3 length: 15 amino acids. J was trimmed by 1 base and V by 5 bases; bases with no gene match: 5. Germline CDR1 and CDR2: SGHVS and FQNEAQ. The CDR3 sequence is CASSPRTGANTEAFF. The CDR3 region has the DNA TGTGCCAGCAGCCCGAGGACAGGGGCGAACACTGAAGCTTTCTTT.

This rearrangement joins TRBV7-8 to TRBJ2-1, with 12 bases aligning to TRBD2. The CDR3 covers 20 residues. In germline, CDR1 is SGHVS, CDR2 FQNEAQ. V lost 4 bases and J lost 1; bases outside the gene matches: 14. The CDR3 loop reads CASSSLLAGGTPISYNEQFF. The DNA for the CDR3 is TGTGCCAGCAGCTCGCTACTAGCGGGAGGTACACCAATATCCTACAATGAGCAGTTCTTC.

The sample holds a few counts of this clone. The sample carries other DNA sequences with the same CDR3. J is TRBJ2-1 and V is TRBV19; tentative D call: TRBD2 (5 bases). Looked up from germline, CDR1 is LNHDA and CDR2 is SQIVND (reference sequence). V was clipped by 4 bases and J by 2 bases, with 6 bases between them. This CDR3 region has 13 residues. The CDR3 region has the DNA TGTGCCAGTAGTACGGGGACCTACAATGAGCAGTTCTTC. Protein: CASSTGTYNEQFF.

V usage is TRBV6-4 and J usage is TRBJ2-1, with 9 positions matching TRBD1. The CDR3 is made up of 13 amino acids. CDR1 MRHNA and CDR2 SNTAGT come from the germline V gene. V gave up 5 bases and J gave up 8 bases; unmatched junction bases: 4. The CDR3 sequence is CASSLDRGDEQFF. Here the CDR3 DNA reads TGTGCCAGCAGTCTGGACAGGGGCGATGAGCAGTTCTTC.

With respect to this clone: The junction differs from germline at one of its ends, possibly a read error. The chain joins TRBV30 to TRBJ1-1; D is ambiguous. This CDR3 is built from 14 residues. Germline lookup yields CDR1 GTSNPN and CDR2 SVGIG (reference sequence). The CDR3 DNA sequence: TGTGCCTGGCGTGTTACGGGTGGGTACACTGAAGCTTTCTTT. Translated: CAWRVTGGYTEAFF.

This clone was detected many times. The V gene is TRBV2, the J gene TRBJ2-3; weak D call: TRBD2 (6 bases). The CDR3 has 16 amino acids. V shed 0 bases and J shed 7 bases, with 17 bases lying between them. Germline V gives CDR1 SNHLY, CDR2 FYNNEI. The CDR3 nucleotides are TGTGCCAGCAGTGAAGCGGGGGGACGGGCGAGTAATACGCAGTATTTT. Its protein is CASSEAGGRASNTQYF.

The rearrangement joins TRBV11-3 to TRBJ2-1, with 9 bases aligning to TRBD2. Trimming cost V 1 base and J 9 bases; bases outside gene matches: 4. The CDR3 loop spans 14 amino acids. Germline V lookup: CDR1 SGHNT, CDR2 YENEEA. This chain's CDR3 is CASSLGAGGSEQFF. The CDR3 nucleotides are TGTGCCAGCAGCTTAGGAGCGGGGGGCAGTGAGCAGTTCTTC.

This rearrangement joins TRBV2 to TRBJ1-5, with D unclear. Germline assignment: CDR1 SNHLY and CDR2 FYNNEI. The CDR3 extends over 15 amino acids. Trimming removed 4 bases from V and 0 bases from J, with 10 bases in between. CDR3 residues: CASSGTGNSNQPQHF. The CDR3, as DNA: TGTGCCAGCAGTGGGACTGGTAATAGCAATCAGCCCCAGCATTTT. Full variable domain (missing parts from reference TRBV2 and TRBJ1-5): EPEVTQTPSHQVTQMGQEVILRCVPISNHLYFYWYRQILGQKVEFLVSFYNNEISEKSEIFDDQFSVERPDGSNFTLKIRSTKLEDSAMYFCASSGTGNSNQPQHFGDGTRLSIL.

The gene calls are TRBV2 and TRBJ2-5; perhaps TRBD2 as D (5 bases). V lost 6 bases to trimming and J lost 0 bases, with 8 bases between them. The CDR3 runs to 13 residues. The V gene's germline CDR1 is SNHLY and CDR2 FYNNEI. CDR3 nucleotide sequence: TGTGCCAGCAGCGACGGGGACCAAGAGACCCAGTACTTC. Its protein product is CASSDGDQETQYF.

The J gene is TRBJ1-1, the V gene TRBV12-5; D unresolved. The CDR3 extends over 13 amino acids. Trimming pared 3 bases from V and 2 bases from J, leaving 7 bases between. Germline lookup yields CDR1 LGHNT and CDR2 FRNRAP. The CDR3 spells CASGLSLNTEAFF. CDR3 DNA: TGTGCTAGTGGTTTATCACTAAACACTGAAGCTTTCTTT.

The gene calls are TRBV5-1 and TRBJ2-3; 12 positions match TRBD2. CDR3 length equals 17 residues. With V trimmed by 0 bases and J by 7 bases, 9 bases remained unmatched. Germline CDR1 reads SGHRS; CDR2 reads YFSETQ. The CDR3 protein is CASSLGLAGVGRNTQYF. As DNA, the CDR3 is TGCGCCAGCAGCTTGGGACTAGCGGGAGTCGGCCGAAATACGCAGTATTTT.

The chain couples TRBV7-9 to TRBJ1-2; D not certain. Trimming cost V 4 bases and J 5 bases, with 11 bases left between them. Germline values: CDR1 SEHNR, CDR2 FQNEAQ (reference sequence). CDR3 size: 13 residues. The CDR3 nucleotides are TGTGCCAGCAGCTCCCGGCGGGAATATGGCTACACCTTC. It encodes CASSSRREYGYTF.

The chain links TRBV5-4 to TRBJ2-7; TRBD2 matches 8 bases. Per germline, CDR1 SGHNT and CDR2 YYREEE (reference sequence). J lost 5 bases, V lost 0 bases, and 7 bases had no gene match. This CDR3 comprises 15 residues. The CDR3 DNA reads TGTGCCAGCAGCTTGGACCCGGGAGGGCCCAACGAGCAGTACTTC. It encodes CASSLDPGGPNEQYF.

This clone was detected only once. The J gene is TRBJ1-1, the V gene TRBV4-2, with 7 bases that match TRBD1. The germline gives CDR1 LGHNA, CDR2 YNFKEQ. The J segment lost 4 bases and the V segment lost 0 bases, leaving 11 bases of the junction unmatched. The CDR3 is made up of 17 amino acids. CDR3 nucleotides: TGTGCCAGCAGCCAAGAAATCTCGACAGGGTCGGTCACTGAAGCTTTCTTT. Residues: CASSQEISTGSVTEAFF.